This TCR beta chain was retrieved from a study of blood T cell repertoires in COVID-19. This clone was counted between two and nine times. This CDR3 has 15 amino acids. J was trimmed by 4 bases and V by 4 bases; bases with no gene match: 4. Germline CDR1 SGHNT, CDR2 YYREEE (reference sequence). Method: immunoSEQ multiplex PCR; TCRdb's copy keeps in-frame clones and lacks some. The sample has tens of thousands of clones, around 83% seen once. The specimen sequenced was peripheral blood. The chain carries TRBV5-4 and TRBJ2-1; 11 bases are shared with TRBD2. This sequence originates from a human donor in a cohort sampled during active COVID-19. CDR3 in amino acids: CASSPSGGPYNEQFF. The CDR3 DNA is TGTGCCAGCAGCCCTAGCGGGGGGCCATACAATGAGCAGTTCTTC.